This T cell receptor beta chain was documented in a study of neurological immune-mediated disorders. Synthesis of cDNA was performed by 5'RACE using 10-nucleotide random UMIs. MiXCR was run by TCRdb on the 5' RACE reads, yielding one entry per CDR3 protein. This sample has 75,000 to 90,000 distinct CDR3 sequences, with around 10% found just once. General study findings and limits: Multiple sclerosis, the disease with the least TCR clonal expansion, fell below healthy controls, whereas HTLV-1-associated myelopathy showed the most.

This clonotype was seen at least ten times. Its antigen is not identified. The TCR comes from a man aged 40-50 years in good health. Material: PBMCs.

The CDR3 sequence: CSVERLAGGPGDTQYF. Written as DNA, the CDR3 is TGCAGCGTTGAACGGCTAGCGGGGGGGCCAGGGGATACGCAGTATTTT. The rearrangement joins TRBV29-1 to TRBJ2-3; TRBD2 aligns across 12 bases. This CDR3 spans 16 amino acids. V shed 2 bases, J shed 6 bases, and the junction held 9 bases outside the gene matches. The germline gives CDR1 SQVTM, CDR2 ANQGSEA.